This TCR beta chain was sequenced for a study of blood T cells in healthy people across ages. Study results and limitations: The study found TCR beta diversity correlated strongly with naive T cell percentage.

Sample-barcoded 5' priming and a J-beta primer mix drove a second PCR of 7 to 11 cycles. Via MiXCR, TCRdb re-called the 5' RACE reads, giving one row per CDR3 protein. The repertoire consists of about 1.4 million distinct CDR3 sequences, with approximately 63% occurring once and the leading ten covering 6.5% to 8.5%. Remarks on this clonotype: Its antigen remains unknown.

Trimming shortened V by 1 base and J by 5 bases, and 17 bases separated the two germline ends. CDR1 and CDR2 from the germline V gene are LGHDT and YNNKEL (reference sequence). There are 16 residues in the CDR3. The gene calls are TRBV3-1 and TRBJ1-2; D might be TRBD1 (6 bases). The specimen was blood. The receptor's source is a man younger than 30 in good health. CDR3 coding DNA: TGTGCCAGCAGCCAAGGGAAGGACAGCCCCCTTTATGGCTACACCTTC. It yields the protein CASSQGKDSPLYGYTF.